The rows below give T cell receptor beta chains drawn from one sample of a study of immune cell composition in non-small cell lung cancer. Measured with immunoSEQ multiplex PCR; TCRdb has only the in-frame clones, and not every one. The sample has about 3,300 clones; about two thirds are singletons. These data also featured in a second study, about CD4 T cells in lung cancer.

Sequences were obtained from non-adjacent lung tissue. These receptors all stem from a human donor with non-small cell lung cancer. CDR3s include the opening cysteine and the closing phenylalanine or tryptophan. A D gene is named only where the DNA matches it firmly. A row's size may be missing; if present it is once, few, many or a size class.

clone size: -
V gene: TRBV27
J gene: TRBJ1-1
D gene: TRBD1
CDR3 DNA: TGTGCCAGCAGTTTATACTCTAACAGGGGGCGCGGGAAGACTGAAGCTTTCTTT
CDR3 protein: CASSLYSNRGRGKTEAFF

clone size: -
V gene: TRBV7-3
J gene: TRBJ2-1
D gene: TRBD2
CDR3 DNA: TGTGCCAGCAGCACCCTTAGCGGGGACATACCGCTTATCCCGTACAATGAGCAGTTCTTC
CDR3 protein: CASSTLSGDIPLIPYNEQFF

clone size: -
V gene: TRBV6-5
J gene: TRBJ1-2
D gene: -
CDR3 DNA: TGTGCCAGTGGATTAGCACGGTCGGGCTACACCTTC
CDR3 protein: CASGLARSGYTF

clone size: -
V gene: TRBV4-1
J gene: TRBJ2-5
D gene: TRBD1
CDR3 DNA: TGCGCCAGCAGCCTGGGGGACAGGGGGACCGAGACCCAGTACTTC
CDR3 protein: CASSLGDRGTETQYF

clone size: -
V gene: TRBV29-1
J gene: TRBJ1-1
D gene: TRBD1
CDR3 DNA: TGCAGCGGTGTACTTGGGACAGACACTGAAGCTTTCTTT
CDR3 protein: CSGVLGTDTEAFF

clone size: -
V gene: TRBV16
J gene: TRBJ1-4
D gene: -
CDR3 DNA: TGTGCCAGCAGCCCCAGACAGTCTATGGAACTGTTTTTT
CDR3 protein: CASSPRQSMELFF

clone size: once
V gene: TRBV19
J gene: TRBJ1-5
D gene: -
CDR3 DNA: TGTGCCAGTAGTCCCCGCCCGACAGGCGCGAGGGGGTCCCAGCATTTT
CDR3 protein: CASSPRPTGARGSQHF

clone size: -
V gene: TRBV10-2
J gene: TRBJ2-1
D gene: TRBD2
CDR3 DNA: TGCGCCAGCAGTGCAAGCGGGAGGGGGAATGAGCAGTTCTTC
CDR3 protein: CASSASGRGNEQFF

clone size: -
V gene: TRBV7-3
J gene: TRBJ2-1
D gene: TRBD2
CDR3 DNA: TGTGCCAGCAGCCCCGGGACTACTGCCAATGAGCAGTTCTTC
CDR3 protein: CASSPGTTANEQFF

clone size: -
V gene: TRBV9
J gene: TRBJ1-3
D gene: TRBD1
CDR3 DNA: TGTGCCAGCAGCGCCGGACAGGGCCTCTCTGGAAACACCATATATTTT
CDR3 protein: CASSAGQGLSGNTIYF

clone size: -
V gene: TRBV19
J gene: TRBJ1-4
D gene: -
CDR3 DNA: TGTGCCAGTAGTATCCTCCGTTTCAATGAAAAACTGTTTTTT
CDR3 protein: CASSILRFNEKLFF

clone size: -
V gene: TRBV6-6
J gene: TRBJ2-5
D gene: TRBD2
CDR3 DNA: TGTGCCAGCAGGGATAGCGGGATCGACGAGACCCAGTACTTC
CDR3 protein: CASRDSGIDETQYF

clone size: -
V gene: TRBV9
J gene: TRBJ2-7
D gene: -
CDR3 DNA: TGTGCCAGCAGCATACAGGGCTCCGACGAGCAGTACTTC
CDR3 protein: CASSIQGSDEQYF

clone size: -
V gene: TRBV19
J gene: TRBJ2-3
D gene: TRBD2
CDR3 DNA: TGTGCCAGTAGTAGTTTTTTAGCGAGCGGGGATTTCACAGATACGCAGTATTTT
CDR3 protein: CASSSFLASGDFTDTQYF

clone size: -
V gene: TRBV10-2
J gene: TRBJ2-1
D gene: TRBD2
CDR3 DNA: TGCGCCAGCAGATTGACTAGCGGGAGCACGAATGAGCAGTTCTTC
CDR3 protein: CASRLTSGSTNEQFF